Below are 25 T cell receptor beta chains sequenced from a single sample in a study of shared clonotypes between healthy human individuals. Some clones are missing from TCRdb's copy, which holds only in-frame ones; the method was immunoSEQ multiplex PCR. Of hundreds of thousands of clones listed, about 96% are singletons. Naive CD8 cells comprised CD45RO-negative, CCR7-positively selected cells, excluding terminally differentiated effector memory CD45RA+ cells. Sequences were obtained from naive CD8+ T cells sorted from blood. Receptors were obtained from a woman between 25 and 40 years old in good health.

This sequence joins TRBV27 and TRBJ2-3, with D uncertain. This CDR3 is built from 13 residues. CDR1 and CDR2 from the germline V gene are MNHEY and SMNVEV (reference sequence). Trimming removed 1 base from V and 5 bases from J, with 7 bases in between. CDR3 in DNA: TGTGCCAGCAGTTTATTTAGGGAAGATACGCAGTATTTT. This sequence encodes CASSLFREDTQYF.

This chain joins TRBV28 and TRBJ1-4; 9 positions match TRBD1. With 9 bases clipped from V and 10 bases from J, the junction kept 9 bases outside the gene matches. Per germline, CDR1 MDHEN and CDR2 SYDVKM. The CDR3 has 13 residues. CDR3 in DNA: TGTGCCAGTAACGGACAGGGGAGGGTAAAACTGTTTTTT. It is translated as CASNGQGRVKLFF.

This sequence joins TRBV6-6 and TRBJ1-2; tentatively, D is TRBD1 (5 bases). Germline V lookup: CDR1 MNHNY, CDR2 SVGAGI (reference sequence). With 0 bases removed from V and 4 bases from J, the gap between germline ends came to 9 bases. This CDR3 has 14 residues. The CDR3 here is CASSYSEGIYGYTF. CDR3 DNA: TGTGCCAGCAGTTACTCGGAGGGGATCTATGGCTACACCTTC.

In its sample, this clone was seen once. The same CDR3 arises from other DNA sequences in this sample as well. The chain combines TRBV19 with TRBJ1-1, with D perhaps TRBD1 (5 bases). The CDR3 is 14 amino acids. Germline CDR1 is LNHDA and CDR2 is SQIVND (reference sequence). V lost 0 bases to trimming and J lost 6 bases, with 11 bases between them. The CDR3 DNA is TGTGCCAGTAGTATAGATTTGGAGGGGCCTGAAGCTTTCTTT. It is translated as CASSIDLEGPEAFF.

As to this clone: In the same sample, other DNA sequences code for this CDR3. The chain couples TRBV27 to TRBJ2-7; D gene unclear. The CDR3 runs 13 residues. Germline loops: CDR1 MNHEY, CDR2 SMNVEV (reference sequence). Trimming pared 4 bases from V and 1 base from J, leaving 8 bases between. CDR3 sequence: CASSYGRSYEQYF. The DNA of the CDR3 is TGTGCCAGCAGTTACGGCCGATCCTACGAGCAGTACTTC.

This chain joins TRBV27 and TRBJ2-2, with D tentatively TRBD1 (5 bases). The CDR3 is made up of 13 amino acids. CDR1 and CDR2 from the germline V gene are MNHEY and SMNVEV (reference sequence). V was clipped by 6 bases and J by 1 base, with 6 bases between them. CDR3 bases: TGTGCCAGCAGCAGGGAGAACACCGGGGAGCTGTTTTTT. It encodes CASSRENTGELFF.

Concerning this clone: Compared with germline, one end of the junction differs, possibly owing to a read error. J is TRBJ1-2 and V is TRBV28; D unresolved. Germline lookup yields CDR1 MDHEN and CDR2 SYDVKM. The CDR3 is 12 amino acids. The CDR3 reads CASRRPNHGYTF. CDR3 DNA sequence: TGTGCCAGCAGGAGGCCTAACCATGGCTACACCTTC.

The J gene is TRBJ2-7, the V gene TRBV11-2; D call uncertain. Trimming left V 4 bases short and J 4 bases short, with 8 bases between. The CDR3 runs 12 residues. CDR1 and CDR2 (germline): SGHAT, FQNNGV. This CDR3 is CASSSWSYEQYF. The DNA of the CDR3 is TGTGCCAGCAGCTCCTGGAGTTACGAGCAGTACTTC.

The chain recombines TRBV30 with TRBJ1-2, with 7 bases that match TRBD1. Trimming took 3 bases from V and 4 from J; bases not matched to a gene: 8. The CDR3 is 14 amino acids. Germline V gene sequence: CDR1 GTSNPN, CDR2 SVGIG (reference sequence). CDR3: CAWRTGILRYGYTF. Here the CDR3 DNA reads TGTGCCTGGAGGACAGGGATTCTCCGCTATGGCTACACCTTC.

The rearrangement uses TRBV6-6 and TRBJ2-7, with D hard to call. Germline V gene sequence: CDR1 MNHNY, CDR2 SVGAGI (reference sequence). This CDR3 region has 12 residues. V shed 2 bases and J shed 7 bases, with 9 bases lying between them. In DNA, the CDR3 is TGTGCCAGCAGTTACGGTGGGTGGGAGCAGTACTTC. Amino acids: CASSYGGWEQYF.

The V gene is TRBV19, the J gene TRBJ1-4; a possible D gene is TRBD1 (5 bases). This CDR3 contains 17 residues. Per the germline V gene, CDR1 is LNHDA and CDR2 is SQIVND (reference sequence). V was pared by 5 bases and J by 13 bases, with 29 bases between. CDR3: CASSGSFYGAEGRGLFF. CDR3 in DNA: TGTGCCAGTAGTGGATCGTTTTACGGAGCCGAGGGAAGGGGACTGTTTTTT.

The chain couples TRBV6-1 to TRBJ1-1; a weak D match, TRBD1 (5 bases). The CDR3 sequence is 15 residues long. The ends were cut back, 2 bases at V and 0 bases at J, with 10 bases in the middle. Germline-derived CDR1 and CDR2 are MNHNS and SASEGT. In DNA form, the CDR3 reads TGTGCCAGCAGTGAAAATAGGGGCATGAACACTGAAGCTTTCTTT. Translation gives CASSENRGMNTEAFF.

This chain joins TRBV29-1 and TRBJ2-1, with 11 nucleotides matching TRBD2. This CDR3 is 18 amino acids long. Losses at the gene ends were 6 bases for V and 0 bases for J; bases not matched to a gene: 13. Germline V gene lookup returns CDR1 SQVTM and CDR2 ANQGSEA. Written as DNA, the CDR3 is TGCAGCGTCCCGCCACTAGCGGGAGTTATGGGCTCCTACAATGAGCAGTTCTTC. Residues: CSVPPLAGVMGSYNEQFF.

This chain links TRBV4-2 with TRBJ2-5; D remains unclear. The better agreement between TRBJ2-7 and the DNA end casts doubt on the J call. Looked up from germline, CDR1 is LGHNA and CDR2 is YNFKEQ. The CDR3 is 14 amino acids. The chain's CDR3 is CASSQEESDYEQYF. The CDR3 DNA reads TGTGCCAGCAGCCAAGAGGAGTCTGATTACGAGCAGTACTTC.

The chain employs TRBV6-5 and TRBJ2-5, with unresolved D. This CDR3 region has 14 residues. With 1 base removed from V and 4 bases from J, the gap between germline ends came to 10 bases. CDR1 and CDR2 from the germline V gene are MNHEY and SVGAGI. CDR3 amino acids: CASSYFTNLETQYF. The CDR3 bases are TGTGCCAGCAGTTACTTTACCAACTTAGAGACCCAGTACTTC.

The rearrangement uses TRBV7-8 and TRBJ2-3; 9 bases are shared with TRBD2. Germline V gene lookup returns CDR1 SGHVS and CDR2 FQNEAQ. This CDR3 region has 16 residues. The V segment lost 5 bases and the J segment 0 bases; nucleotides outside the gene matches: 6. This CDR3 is CASSQRTSDSTDTQYF. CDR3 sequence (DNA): TGTGCCAGCAGCCAAAGGACTAGCGATAGCACAGATACGCAGTATTTT.

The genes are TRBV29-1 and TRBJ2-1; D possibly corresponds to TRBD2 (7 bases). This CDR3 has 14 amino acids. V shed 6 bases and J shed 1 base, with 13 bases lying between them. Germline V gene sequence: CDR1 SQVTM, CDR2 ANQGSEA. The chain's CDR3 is CSVGGQLSYNEQFF. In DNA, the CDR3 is TGCAGCGTCGGGGGGCAACTATCCTACAATGAGCAGTTCTTC.

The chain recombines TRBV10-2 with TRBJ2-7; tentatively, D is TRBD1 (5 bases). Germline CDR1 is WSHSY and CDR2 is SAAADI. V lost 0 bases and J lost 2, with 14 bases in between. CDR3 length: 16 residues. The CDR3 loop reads CASSESDSPRPYEQYF. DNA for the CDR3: TGCGCCAGCAGTGAGTCCGACAGCCCCCGTCCCTACGAGCAGTACTTC.

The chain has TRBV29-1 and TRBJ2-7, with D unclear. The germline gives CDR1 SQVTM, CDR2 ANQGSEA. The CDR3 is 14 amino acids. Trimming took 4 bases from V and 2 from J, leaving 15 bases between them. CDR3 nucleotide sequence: TGCAGCGTTGTAGGCGGCGGAAGGACCTACGAGCAGTACTTC. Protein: CSVVGGGRTYEQYF.

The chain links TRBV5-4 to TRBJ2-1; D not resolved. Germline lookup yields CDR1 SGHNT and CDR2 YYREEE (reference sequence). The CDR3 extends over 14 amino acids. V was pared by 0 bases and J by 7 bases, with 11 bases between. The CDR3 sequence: CASSLEAKGNEQFF. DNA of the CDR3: TGTGCCAGCAGCTTGGAGGCCAAAGGGAATGAGCAGTTCTTC.

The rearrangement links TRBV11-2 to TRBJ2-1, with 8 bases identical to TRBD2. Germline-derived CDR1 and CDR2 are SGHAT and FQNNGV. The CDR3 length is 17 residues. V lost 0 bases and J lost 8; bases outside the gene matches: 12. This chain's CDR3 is CASSLDRLSGMSDEQFF. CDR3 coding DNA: TGTGCCAGCAGCTTAGATAGGCTTAGCGGGATGAGTGATGAGCAGTTCTTC.

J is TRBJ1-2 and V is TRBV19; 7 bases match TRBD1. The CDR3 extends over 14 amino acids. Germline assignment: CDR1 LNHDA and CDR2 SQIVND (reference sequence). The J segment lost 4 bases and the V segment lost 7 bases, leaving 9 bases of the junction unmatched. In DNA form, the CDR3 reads TGTGCCAGTAACGCCGGGACAGCCAGCTATGGCTACACCTTC. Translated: CASNAGTASYGYTF.

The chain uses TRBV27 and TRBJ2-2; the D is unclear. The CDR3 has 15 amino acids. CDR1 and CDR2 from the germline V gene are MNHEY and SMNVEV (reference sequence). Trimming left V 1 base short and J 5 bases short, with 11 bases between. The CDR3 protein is CASSLYASSTGELFF. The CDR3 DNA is TGTGCCAGCAGTTTATACGCTAGTTCGACCGGGGAGCTGTTTTTT.

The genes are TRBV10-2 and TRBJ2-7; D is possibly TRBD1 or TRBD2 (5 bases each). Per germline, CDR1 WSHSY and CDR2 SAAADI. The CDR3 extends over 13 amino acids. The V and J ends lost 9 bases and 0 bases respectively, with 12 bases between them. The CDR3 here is CASTGTDSYEQYF. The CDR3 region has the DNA TGCGCCAGTACCGGGACGGACTCCTACGAGCAGTACTTC.

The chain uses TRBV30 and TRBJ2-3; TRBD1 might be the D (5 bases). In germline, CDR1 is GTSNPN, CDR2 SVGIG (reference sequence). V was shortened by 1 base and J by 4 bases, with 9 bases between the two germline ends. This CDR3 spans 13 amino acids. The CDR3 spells CAWSALGPDTQYF. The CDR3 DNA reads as TGTGCCTGGAGTGCCCTGGGGCCAGATACGCAGTATTTT.